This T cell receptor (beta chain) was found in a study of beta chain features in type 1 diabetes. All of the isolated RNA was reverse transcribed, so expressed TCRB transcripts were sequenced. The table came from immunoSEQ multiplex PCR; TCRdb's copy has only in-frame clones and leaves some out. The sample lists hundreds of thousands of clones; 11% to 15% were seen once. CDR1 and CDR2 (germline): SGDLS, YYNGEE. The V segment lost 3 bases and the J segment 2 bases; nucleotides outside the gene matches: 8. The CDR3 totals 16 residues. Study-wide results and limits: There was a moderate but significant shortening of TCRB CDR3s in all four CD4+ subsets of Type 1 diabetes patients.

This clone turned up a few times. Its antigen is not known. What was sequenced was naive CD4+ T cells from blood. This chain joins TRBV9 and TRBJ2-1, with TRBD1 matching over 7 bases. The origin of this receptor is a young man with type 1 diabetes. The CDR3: CASSAAWDRTYNEQFF. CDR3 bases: TGTGCCAGCAGCGCCGCATGGGACAGAACCTACAATGAGCAGTTCTTC.